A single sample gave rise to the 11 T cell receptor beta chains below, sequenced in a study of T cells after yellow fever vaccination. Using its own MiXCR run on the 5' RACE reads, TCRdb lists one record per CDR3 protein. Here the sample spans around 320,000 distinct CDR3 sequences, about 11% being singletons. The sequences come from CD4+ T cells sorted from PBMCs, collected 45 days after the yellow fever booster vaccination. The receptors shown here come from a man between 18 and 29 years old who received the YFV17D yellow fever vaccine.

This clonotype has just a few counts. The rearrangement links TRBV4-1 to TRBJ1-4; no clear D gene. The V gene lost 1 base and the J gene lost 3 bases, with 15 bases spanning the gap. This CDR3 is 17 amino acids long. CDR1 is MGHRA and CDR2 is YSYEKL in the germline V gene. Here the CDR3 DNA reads TGCGCCAGCAGCCAAGTGTTGCGGTTCACGGCTAATGAAAAACTGTTTTTT. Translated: CASSQVLRFTANEKLFF.

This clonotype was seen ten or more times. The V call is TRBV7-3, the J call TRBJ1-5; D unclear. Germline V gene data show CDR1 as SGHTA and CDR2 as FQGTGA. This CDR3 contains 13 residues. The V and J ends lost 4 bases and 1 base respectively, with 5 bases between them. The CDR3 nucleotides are TGTGCCAGCAGCTCGGGAAGCAATCAGCCCCAGCATTTT. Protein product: CASSSGSNQPQHF.

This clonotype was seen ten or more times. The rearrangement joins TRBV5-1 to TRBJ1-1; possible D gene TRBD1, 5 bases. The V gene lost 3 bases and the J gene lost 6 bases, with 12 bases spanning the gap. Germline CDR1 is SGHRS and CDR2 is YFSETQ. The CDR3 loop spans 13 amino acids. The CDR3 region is CASSWWGGAEAFF. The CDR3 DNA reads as TGCGCCAGCAGCTGGTGGGGAGGGGCTGAAGCTTTCTTT.

CDR3: CASSREWGLGEQFF. The CDR3 nucleotides read TGTGCCAGCAGCCGAGAGTGGGGCCTCGGTGAGCAGTTCTTC. This sequence joins TRBV3-1 and TRBJ2-1, with D possibly being TRBD1 (5 bases). This CDR3 contains 14 residues. Trimming took 4 bases from V and 9 from J, leaving 16 bases between them. The germline CDR1 and CDR2 sequences are LGHDT and YNNKEL (reference sequence).

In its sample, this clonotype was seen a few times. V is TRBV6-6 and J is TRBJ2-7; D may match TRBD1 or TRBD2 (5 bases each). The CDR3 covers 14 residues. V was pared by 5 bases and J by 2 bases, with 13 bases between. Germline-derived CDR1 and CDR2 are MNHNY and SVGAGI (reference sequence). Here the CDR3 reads CASSKRDGPYEQYV. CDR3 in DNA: TGTGCCAGCAGTAAACGGGACGGCCCCTACGAGCAGTACGTC.

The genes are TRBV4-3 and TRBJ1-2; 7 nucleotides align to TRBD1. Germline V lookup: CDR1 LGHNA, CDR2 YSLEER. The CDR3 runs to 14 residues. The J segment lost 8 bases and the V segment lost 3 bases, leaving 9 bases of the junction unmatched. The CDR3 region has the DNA TGCGCCAGCAGCCAGATAGACAGGGTAGAGGGCTACACCTTC. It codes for CASSQIDRVEGYTF.

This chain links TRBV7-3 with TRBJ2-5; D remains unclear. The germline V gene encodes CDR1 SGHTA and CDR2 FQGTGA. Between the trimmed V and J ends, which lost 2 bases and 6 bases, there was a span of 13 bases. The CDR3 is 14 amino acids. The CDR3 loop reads CASSLWPGQQTQYF. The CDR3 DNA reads TGTGCCAGCAGCTTATGGCCGGGCCAGCAGACCCAGTACTTC.

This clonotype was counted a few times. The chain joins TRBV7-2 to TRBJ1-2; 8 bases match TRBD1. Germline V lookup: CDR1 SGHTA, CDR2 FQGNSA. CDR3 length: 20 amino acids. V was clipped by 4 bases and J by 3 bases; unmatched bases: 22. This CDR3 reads CASSSPSLGQGREWYYGYTF. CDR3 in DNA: TGTGCCAGCAGCTCGCCGAGCCTAGGACAGGGAAGGGAATGGTACTATGGCTACACCTTC.

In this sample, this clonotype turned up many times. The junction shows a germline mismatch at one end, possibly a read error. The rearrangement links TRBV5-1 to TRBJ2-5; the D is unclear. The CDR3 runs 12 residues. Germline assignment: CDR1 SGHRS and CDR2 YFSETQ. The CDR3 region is CASSLDQETQYF. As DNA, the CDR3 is TGTGCCAGCAGCTTAGATCAAGAGACCCAGTACTTC. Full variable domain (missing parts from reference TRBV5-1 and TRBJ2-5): KAGVTQTPRYLIKTRGQQVTLSCSPISGHRSVSWYQQTPGQGLQFLFEYFSETQRNKGNFPGRFSGRQFSNSRSEMNVSTLELGDSALYLCASSLDQETQYFGPGTRLLVL.

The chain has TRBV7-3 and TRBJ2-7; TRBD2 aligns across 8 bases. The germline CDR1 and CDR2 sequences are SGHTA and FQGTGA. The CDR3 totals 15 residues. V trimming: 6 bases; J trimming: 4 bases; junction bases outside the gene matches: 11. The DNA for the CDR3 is TGTGCCAGCAGGGACCCGGGGGGGCCACGATACGAGCAGTACGTC. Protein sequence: CASRDPGGPRYEQYV.

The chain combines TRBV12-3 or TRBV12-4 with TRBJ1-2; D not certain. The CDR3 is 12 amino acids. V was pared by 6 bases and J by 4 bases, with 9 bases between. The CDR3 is CASRREAYGYTF. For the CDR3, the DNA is TGTGCCAGCAGGAGAGAAGCCTATGGCTACACCTTC.